One T cell receptor (beta chain) is described in this entry. Its antigen remains unidentified. Germline assignment: CDR1 MGHDK and CDR2 SYGVNS. V lost 6 bases and J 1 base, leaving 15 bases between the germline ends. CDR3 size: 15 residues. TCR beta CDR3 amplification used RNA transcripts. An initial RT-PCR round employing HTBI primers preceded a second-round multiplex PCR. A single record per CDR3 protein comes from TCRdb applying MiXCR to the multiplex PCR reads. The sample records about 740,000 distinct CDR3 sequences, roughly 40% being singletons. The sample belongs to a study of Graves' ophthalmopathy and Graves' hyperthyroidism. Findings and limits, study-wide: Thyroid clonotypes that were expanded above 0.001 frequency mostly also appeared in blood.

The specimen was peripheral blood. This receptor was obtained from an adult man with Graves' ophthalmopathy. The chain links TRBV25-1 to TRBJ1-2; possible D gene TRBD1, 6 bases. The CDR3 here is CASSGPGQNNYGYTF. In DNA, the CDR3 is TGTGCCAGCAGCGGCCCGGGACAAAATAACTATGGCTACACCTTC.